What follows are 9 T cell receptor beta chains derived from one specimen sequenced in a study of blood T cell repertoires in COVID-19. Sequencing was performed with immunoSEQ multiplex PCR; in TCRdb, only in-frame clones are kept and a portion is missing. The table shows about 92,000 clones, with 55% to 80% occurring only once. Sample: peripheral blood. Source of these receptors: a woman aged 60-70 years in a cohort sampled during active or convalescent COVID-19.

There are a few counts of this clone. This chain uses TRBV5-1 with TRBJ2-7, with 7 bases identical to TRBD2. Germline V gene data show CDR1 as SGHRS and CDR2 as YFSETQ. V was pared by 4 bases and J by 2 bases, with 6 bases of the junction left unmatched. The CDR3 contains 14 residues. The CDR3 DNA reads TGCGCCAGCAGCGGGGGACTAACAGCCTACGAGCAGTACTTC. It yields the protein CASSGGLTAYEQYF. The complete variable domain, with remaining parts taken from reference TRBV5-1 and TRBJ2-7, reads KAGVTQTPRYLIKTRGQQVTLSCSPISGHRSVSWYQQTPGQGLQFLFEYFSETQRNKGNFPGRFSGRQFSNSRSEMNVSTLELGDSALYLCASSGGLTAYEQYFGPGTRLTVT.

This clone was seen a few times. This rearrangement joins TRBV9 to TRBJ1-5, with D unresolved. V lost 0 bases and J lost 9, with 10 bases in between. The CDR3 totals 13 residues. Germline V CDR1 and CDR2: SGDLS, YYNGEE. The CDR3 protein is CASSVGRSGPQHF. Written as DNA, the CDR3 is TGTGCCAGCAGCGTAGGAAGGAGTGGGCCCCAGCATTTT.

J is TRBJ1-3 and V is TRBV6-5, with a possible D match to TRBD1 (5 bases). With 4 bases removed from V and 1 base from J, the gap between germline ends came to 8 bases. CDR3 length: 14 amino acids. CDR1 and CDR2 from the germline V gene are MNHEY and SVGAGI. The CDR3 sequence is CASSSAGSGNTIYF. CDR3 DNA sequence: TGTGCCAGCAGTTCGGCAGGGTCTGGAAACACCATATATTTT.

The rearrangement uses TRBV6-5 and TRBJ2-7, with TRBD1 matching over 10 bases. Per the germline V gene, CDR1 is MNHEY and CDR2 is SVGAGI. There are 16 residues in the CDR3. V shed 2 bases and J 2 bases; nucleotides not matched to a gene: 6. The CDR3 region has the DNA TGTGCCAGCAGTTACCGTGGACAGGGGGGCACCTACGAGCAGTACTTC. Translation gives CASSYRGQGGTYEQYF.

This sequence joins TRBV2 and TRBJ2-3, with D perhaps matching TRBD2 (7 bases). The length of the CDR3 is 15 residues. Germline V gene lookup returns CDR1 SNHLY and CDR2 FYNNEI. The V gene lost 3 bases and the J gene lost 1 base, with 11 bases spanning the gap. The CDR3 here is CASSEGGAGTDTQYF. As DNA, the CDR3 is TGTGCCAGCAGTGAGGGGGGGGCTGGCACAGATACGCAGTATTTT.

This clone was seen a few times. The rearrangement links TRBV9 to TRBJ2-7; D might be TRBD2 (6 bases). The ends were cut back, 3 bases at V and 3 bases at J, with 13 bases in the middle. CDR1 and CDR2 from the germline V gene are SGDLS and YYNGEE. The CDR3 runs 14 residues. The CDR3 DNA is TGTGCCAGCAGCGCCGGGACTGGGATCTACGAGCAGTACTTC. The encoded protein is CASSAGTGIYEQYF.

The CDR3 nucleotides read TGTGCCAGCAGCCTTCCCACCCCGGACAGGGGTTTGGAGACCCAGTACTTC. It specifies CASSLPTPDRGLETQYF. The chain couples TRBV7-2 to TRBJ2-5, with 9 bases matching TRBD1. There are 17 residues in the CDR3. The V gene end was trimmed by 5 bases and the J gene end by 5 bases; junction bases not matched to a gene: 15. Germline V gene sequence: CDR1 SGHTA, CDR2 FQGNSA.

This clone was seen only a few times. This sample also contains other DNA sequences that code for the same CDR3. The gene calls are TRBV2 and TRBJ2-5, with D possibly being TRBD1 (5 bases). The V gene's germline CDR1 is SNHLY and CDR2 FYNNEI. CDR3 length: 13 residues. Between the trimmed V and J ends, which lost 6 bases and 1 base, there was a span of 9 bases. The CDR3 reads CASRRDSQETQYF. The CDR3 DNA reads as TGTGCCAGCAGAAGAGACAGCCAAGAGACCCAGTACTTC.

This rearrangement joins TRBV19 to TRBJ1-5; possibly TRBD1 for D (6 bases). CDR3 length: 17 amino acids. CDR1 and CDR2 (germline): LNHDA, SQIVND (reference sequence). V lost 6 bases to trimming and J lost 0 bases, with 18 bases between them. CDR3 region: CASRRSGTTYSNQPQHF. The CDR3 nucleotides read TGTGCCAGTAGGCGATCCGGGACAACATATAGCAATCAGCCCCAGCATTTT.